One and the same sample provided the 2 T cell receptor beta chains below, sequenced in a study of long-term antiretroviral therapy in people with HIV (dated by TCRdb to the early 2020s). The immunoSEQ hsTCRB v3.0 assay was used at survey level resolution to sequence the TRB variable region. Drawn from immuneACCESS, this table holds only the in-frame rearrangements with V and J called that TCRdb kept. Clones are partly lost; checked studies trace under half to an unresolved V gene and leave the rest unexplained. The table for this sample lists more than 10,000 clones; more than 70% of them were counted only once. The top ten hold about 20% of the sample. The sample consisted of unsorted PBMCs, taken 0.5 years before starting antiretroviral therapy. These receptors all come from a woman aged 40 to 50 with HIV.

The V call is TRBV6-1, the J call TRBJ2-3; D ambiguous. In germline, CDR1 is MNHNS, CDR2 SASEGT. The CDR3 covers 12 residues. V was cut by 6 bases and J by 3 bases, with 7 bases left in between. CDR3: CASRESTDTQYF. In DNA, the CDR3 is TGTGCCAGCAGGGAGTCTACAGATACGCAGTATTTT.

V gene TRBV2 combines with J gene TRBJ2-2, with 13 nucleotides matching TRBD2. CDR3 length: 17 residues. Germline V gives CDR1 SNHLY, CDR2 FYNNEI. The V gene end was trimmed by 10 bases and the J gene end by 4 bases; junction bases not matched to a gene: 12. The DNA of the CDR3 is TGTGCCACCCACGGACTAGCGGGAGTATCGGGCACCGGGGAGCTGTTTTTT. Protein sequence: CATHGLAGVSGTGELFF.